This T cell receptor (beta chain) was obtained from a study of response to subunit inactivated influenza vaccine. Study results and limitations: Few new T cells, the authors suggested, are recruited by each seasonal influenza vaccination.

This clonotype was counted only a few times. The antigen is unknown. TCRdb recomputed calls from the RT-PCR reads with MiXCR, one row per CDR3 protein. The sample includes 450,000 to 550,000 distinct CDR3 sequences, 25% of them seen just once. V shed 6 bases and J 4 bases; nucleotides not matched to a gene: 10. Germline lookup yields CDR1 SSHAT and CDR2 FNYEAQ (reference sequence). The length of the CDR3 is 16 residues. The input for sequencing was CD4+ T cells sorted from PBMCs, taken roughly 5 days after vaccination. The clonotype comes from a man in his forties or fifties who received an inactivated influenza vaccine. The V and J genes are TRBV7-7 and TRBJ2-5; TRBD2 matches 11 bases. In DNA, the CDR3 is TGTGCCAGCAGTTACCACGGACTAGCGGGTATAGAGACCCAGTACTTC. It codes for CASSYHGLAGIETQYF.